The rows below give T cell receptor beta chains drawn from one sample of a study of shared clonotypes between healthy human individuals. Sequencing used immunoSEQ multiplex PCR; TCRdb keeps in-frame clones, though not all of them. The sample lists 98,000 or so clones; about 70% were seen once. What was sequenced was memory CD8+ T cells sorted from blood. The receptors originated from a woman in her thirties in good health. CDR3s include the opening cysteine and the closing phenylalanine or tryptophan. D genes are given only for firm matches. Size values are once, few and many counts, or a class for expanded clones, and some rows have none.

many NA TRBJ2-2 TRBV6-5 TGTGCCAGCAGTTACTCTGAGGTTACGGAGCTGTTTTTT CASSYSEVTELFF
NA NA TRBJ2-7 TRBV28 TGTGCCAGCAGTTTATGGGACTCAACTCTAGGGTACGAGCAGTACTTC CASSLWDSTLGYEQYF
NA NA TRBJ2-2 TRBV11-3 TGTGCCAGCAGTCGCGGGACGTTCTCCGCTGGGGGCAACGGGGAGCTGTTTTTT CASSRGTFSAGGNGELFF
NA NA TRBJ1-2 TRBV18 TGTGCCAGCTCACCAGATAGGGACCGTGGCTACACCTTC CASSPDRDRGYTF
NA NA TRBJ1-2 TRBV5-6 TGTGCCAGCAGCTTGTTAAGTTACGGCTACACCTTC CASSLLSYGYTF
NA NA TRBJ2-7 TRBV7-8 TGTGCCAGCAGCTCGTCACAGGGAATTGCCTACGAGCAGTACTTC CASSSSQGIAYEQYF
NA TRBD1 TRBJ2-5 TRBV27 TGTGCCAGCAGCTTGACGGGGACAGGGAACATTTACCAAGAGACCCAGTACTTC CASSLTGTGNIYQETQYF
NA TRBD2 TRBJ2-2 TRBV28 TGTGCCAGCAGGCCCACTAGCGGGAGACTGACGGGGGAGCTGTTTTTT CASRPTSGRLTGELFF
few NA TRBJ2-5 TRBV29-1 TGCAGCGTTGACCCCTGGGCGGGTGAAGAGACCCAGTACTTC CSVDPWAGEETQYF
NA NA TRBJ2-1 TRBV2 TGTGCCAGCAGTGACCGACTATCTTTTCATGAGCAGTTCTTC CASSDRLSFHEQFF
NA NA TRBJ2-5 TRBV28 TGTGCCAGCACCTCCTCGGTAGCGCAAACTGACCAAGAGACCCAGTACTTC CASTSSVAQTDQETQYF
NA NA TRBJ2-1 TRBV19 TGTGCCAGTAGTAGGAGGACCCTCAACAATGAGCAGTTCTTC CASSRRTLNNEQFF
NA TRBD2 TRBJ2-1 TRBV11-2 TGTGCCAGCAGCTCAGGACTAGCGGGATGGCACAATGAGCAGTTCTTC CASSSGLAGWHNEQFF
NA TRBD1 TRBJ2-5 TRBV19 TGTGCCAGTAGTATAGGACAGGGCTGGCAGACCCAGTACTTC CASSIGQGWQTQYF
NA NA TRBJ2-7 TRBV27 TGTGCCAGCAGTCTAATGGGACTGGTGGGGGAGCAGTACTTC CASSLMGLVGEQYF
few NA TRBJ2-7 TRBV28 TGTGCCAGCAGTTTGGCCAGAAATCTCTACGAGCAGTACTTC CASSLARNLYEQYF
NA TRBD1 TRBJ2-1 TRBV5-1 TGCGCCAGCAGCTTGTGGGACAGGGTCAGCGAGCAGTTCTTC CASSLWDRVSEQFF
NA NA TRBJ2-1 TRBV28 TGTGCCAGCAGTACATACAATGAGCAGTTCTTC CASSTYNEQFF
NA TRBD2 TRBJ2-1 TRBV9 TGTGCCAGCAGCGTAGTTAGCGGGCGGAATGAGCAGTTCTTC CASSVVSGRNEQFF
NA TRBD1 TRBJ2-3 TRBV2 TGTGCCAGCAGGGAGGGACAGGGTTTCACAGATACGCAGTATTTT CASREGQGFTDTQYF
few NA TRBJ2-6 TRBV2 TGTGCCAGCAGTGAAGGGGTGGCGGGGACCAAAAACGTCCTGACTTTC CASSEGVAGTKNVLTF
NA TRBD2 TRBJ2-7 TRBV27 TGTGCCAGCAGTACGACTAGCGGGAGCTTCTACGAGCAGTACTTC CASSTTSGSFYEQYF
NA NA TRBJ1-2 TRBV29-1 TGCAGCGTTGACTATTCGGGACCCCGGAACTATGGCTACACCTTC CSVDYSGPRNYGYTF
NA NA TRBJ1-2 TRBV4-1 TGCGCCAGCAGCCCCGCTATTGCAGAGTACTATGGCTACACCTTC CASSPAIAEYYGYTF
NA NA TRBJ2-7 TRBV28 TGTGCCAGCAGTTTCCTACGGGGATCAGCCTACGAGCAGTACTTC CASSFLRGSAYEQYF
few NA TRBJ2-4 TRBV4-1 TGCGCCAGCAGCCAAGATTTAGCCAAAAACATTCAGTACTTC CASSQDLAKNIQYF
NA NA TRBJ2-7 TRBV30 TGTGCCTGGAGTGTTGGGGTCTACGAGCAGTACTTC CAWSVGVYEQYF
NA TRBD2 TRBJ2-1 TRBV5-1 TGCGCCAGCCTTACGGGACTAGGGGGTGAGCAGTTCTTC CASLTGLGGEQFF
NA TRBD2 TRBJ2-3 TRBV6-6 TGTGCCAGCAGTACCGGGGGGGAACCGTACACAGATACGCAGTATTTT CASSTGGEPYTDTQYF
NA NA TRBJ1-2 TRBV5-1 TGCGCCAGCAGCTTGCCGTCCGGGACCCTGGACAATGGCTACACCTTC CASSLPSGTLDNGYTF
once NA TRBJ2-7 TRBV7-2 TGTGCCAGCAGCTTGACGATCGATACTACCTACGAGCAGTACTTC CASSLTIDTTYEQYF
NA NA TRBJ2-1 TRBV29-1 TGCAGCGTTGAAGGCGGAGGGGCCCCCTCCTACAATGAGCAGTTCTTC CSVEGGGAPSYNEQFF
NA TRBD1 TRBJ1-5 TRBV28 TGTGCCAGCAAGACAGGGCACAGCAATCAGCCCCAGCATTTT CASKTGHSNQPQHF
NA TRBD2 TRBJ2-3 TRBV13 TGTGCCAGCAGCTTAACGGGGGGACTAGCGGGAGATACGCAGTATTTT CASSLTGGLAGDTQYF
NA NA TRBJ2-1 TRBV27 TGTGCCAGCAAACAGACTCCCCGCGATTACAATGAGCAGTTCTTC CASKQTPRDYNEQFF
NA NA TRBJ2-1 TRBV19 TGTGCCAGTAGGGGTGGCGGGACCCCATCCAATGAGCAGTTCTTC CASRGGGTPSNEQFF
NA NA TRBJ1-3 TRBV2 TGTGCCAGCAGGGAGACATGGATGGGAAACACCATATATTTT CASRETWMGNTIYF
NA NA TRBJ2-7 TRBV21-1 TGTGCCAGCACCCTGACAGGGGGCGTCGACGAGCAGTACTTC CASTLTGGVDEQYF
NA NA TRBJ1-2 TRBV25-1 TGTGCCAGCAGTGCAAACCTCCACGGAAGTCATGGCTACACCTTC CASSANLHGSHGYTF
NA NA TRBJ1-1 TRBV4-2 TGTGCCAGCAGCCAGGGACAGAACACTGAAGCTTTCTTT CASSQGQNTEAFF
NA TRBD1 TRBJ2-3 TRBV9 TGTGCCAGCAGTGACCCGGGACAGGGCACAGATACGCAGTATTTT CASSDPGQGTDTQYF
many TRBD2 TRBJ2-2 TRBV4-2 TGTGCCAGCAGCCACCTAGCGGGAGACACCGGGGAGCTGTTTTTT CASSHLAGDTGELFF
few NA TRBJ1-1 TRBV14 TGTGCCAGCAGCTTCGTCCTGGGGGAGGGCATCTCTGAAGCTTTCTTT CASSFVLGEGISEAFF
NA NA TRBJ2-3 TRBV9 TGTGCCAGCTCCTACGGTGGGGCAGGGTCGGATACGCAGTATTTT CASSYGGAGSDTQYF
NA NA TRBJ2-1 TRBV7-8 TGTGCCAGCAGCCGAGACCGGGGAATAGGGGTATTTGAGCAGTTCTTC CASSRDRGIGVFEQFF
NA TRBD2 TRBJ2-3 TRBV25-1 TGTGCCAGCAGGACTAGCGGAACTAGCACAGATACGCAGTATTTT CASRTSGTSTDTQYF
NA TRBD2 TRBJ2-2 TRBV28 TGTGCCAGCAGTTTTTTAGCGGGCTATACCGGGGAGCTGTTTTTT CASSFLAGYTGELFF